The T cell receptor beta chain under discussion was sequenced for a study of T-cell reconstitution after alpha-beta-depleted transplantation in children. There are a few counts of this clonotype. Preparing the TCRbeta library involved the use of unique molecular identifiers. TCRdb recomputed calls from the PCR reads with MiXCR, one row per CDR3 protein. This sample carries roughly 180,000 distinct CDR3 sequences, roughly 14% of them seen once, and the ten largest clones take around 14%. The CDR3 length is 15 residues. Germline loops: CDR1 LNHNV, CDR2 YYDKDF (reference sequence). Trimming removed 5 bases at V and 6 bases at J, with 20 bases between.

The TCR was taken from a human donor who donated a stem cell graft to a child with acute lymphoblastic leukemia. The chain links TRBV15 to TRBJ2-7; D possibly matches TRBD1 or TRBD2 (6 bases each). The material sequenced was PBMCs from the stem cell graft donor, taken from the stem cell graft. The CDR3 sequence is CATSQGGQGRREQYF. In nucleotides, the CDR3 is TGTGCCACCAGCCAAGGGGGGCAGGGTCGTCGCGAGCAGTACTTC.